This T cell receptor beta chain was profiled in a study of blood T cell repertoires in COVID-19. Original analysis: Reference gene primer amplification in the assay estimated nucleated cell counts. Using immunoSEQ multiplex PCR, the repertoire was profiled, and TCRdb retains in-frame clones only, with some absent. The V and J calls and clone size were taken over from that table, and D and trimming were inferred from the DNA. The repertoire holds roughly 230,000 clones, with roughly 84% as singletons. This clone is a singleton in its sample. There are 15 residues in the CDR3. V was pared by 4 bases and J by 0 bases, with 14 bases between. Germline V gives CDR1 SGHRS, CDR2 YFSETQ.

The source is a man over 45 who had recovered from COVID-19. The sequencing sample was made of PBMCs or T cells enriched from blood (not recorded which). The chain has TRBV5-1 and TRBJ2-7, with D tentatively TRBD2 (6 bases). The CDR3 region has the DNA TGCGCCAGCAGCCCCCTCGTGACTAGCTCCTACGAGCAGTACTTC. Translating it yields CASSPLVTSSYEQYF.